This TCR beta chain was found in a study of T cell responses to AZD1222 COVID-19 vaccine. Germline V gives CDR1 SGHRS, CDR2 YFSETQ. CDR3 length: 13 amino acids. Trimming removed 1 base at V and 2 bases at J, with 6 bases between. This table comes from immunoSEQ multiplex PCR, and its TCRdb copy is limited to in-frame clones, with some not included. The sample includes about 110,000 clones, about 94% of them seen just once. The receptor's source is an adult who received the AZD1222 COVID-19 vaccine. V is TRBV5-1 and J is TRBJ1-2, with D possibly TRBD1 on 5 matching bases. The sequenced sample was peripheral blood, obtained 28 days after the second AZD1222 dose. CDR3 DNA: TGCGCCAGCAGCTTGAACAGGAACTATGGCTACACCTTC. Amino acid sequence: CASSLNRNYGYTF.